The 3 T cell receptor beta chains reported below all come from one sample, sequenced in a study of tumor-infiltrating lymphocytes in localized non-small cell lung cancer. Libraries were prepared by immunoSEQ multiplex PCR; TCRdb keeps only in-frame clonotypes and omits some of them. The table shows about 9,700 clones, with 78% occurring only once. Source material: lung tumor tissue. These TCRs come from a human donor with non-small cell lung cancer.

The rearrangement joins TRBV29-1 to TRBJ2-7; D is possibly TRBD2 (6 bases). The CDR3 runs 12 residues. Looked up from germline, CDR1 is SQVTM and CDR2 is ANQGSEA. V was cut by 6 bases and J by 6 bases, with 15 bases left in between. In DNA form, the CDR3 reads TGCAGCGTGTCGGGACTCCCCTCCGAGCAGTACTTC. Its protein is CSVSGLPSEQYF.

J is TRBJ2-1 and V is TRBV19; weak D call: TRBD2 (5 bases). V dropped 1 base and J dropped 6 bases, with 10 bases sitting between them. CDR1 LNHDA and CDR2 SQIVND come from the germline V gene (reference sequence). The CDR3 runs 14 residues. CDR3 DNA: TGTGCCAGTAGTATAGTATCAGCGGCCAATGAGCAGTTCTTC. Amino acid sequence: CASSIVSAANEQFF.

This chain links TRBV28 with TRBJ1-5, with 7 bases lining up with TRBD1. This CDR3 spans 15 amino acids. Germline V gives CDR1 MDHEN, CDR2 SYDVKM. V lost 7 bases and J lost 2; bases outside the gene matches: 8. In DNA form, the CDR3 reads TGTGCCAGCACTCCACGACAGGGCGGCAATCAGCCCCAGCATTTT. Its protein product is CASTPRQGGNQPQHF.